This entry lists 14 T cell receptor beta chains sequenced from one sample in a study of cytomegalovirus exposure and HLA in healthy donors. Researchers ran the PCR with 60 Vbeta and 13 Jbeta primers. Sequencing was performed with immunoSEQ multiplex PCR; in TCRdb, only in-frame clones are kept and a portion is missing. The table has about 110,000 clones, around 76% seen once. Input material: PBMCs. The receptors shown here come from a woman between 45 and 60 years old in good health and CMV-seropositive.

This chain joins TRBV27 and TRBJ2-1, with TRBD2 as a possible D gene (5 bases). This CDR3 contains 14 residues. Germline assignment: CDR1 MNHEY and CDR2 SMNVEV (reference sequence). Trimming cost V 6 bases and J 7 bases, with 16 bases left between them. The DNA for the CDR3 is TGTGCCAGCAGGGGGTGGGCGGGCGGGAATGAGCAGTTCTTC. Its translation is CASRGWAGGNEQFF.

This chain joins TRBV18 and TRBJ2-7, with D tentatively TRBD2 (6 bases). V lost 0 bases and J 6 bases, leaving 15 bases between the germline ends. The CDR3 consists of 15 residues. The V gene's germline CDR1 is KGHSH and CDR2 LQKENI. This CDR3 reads CASSPPVTRGGEQYF. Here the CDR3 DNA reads TGTGCCAGCTCACCACCGGTCACAAGGGGAGGCGAGCAGTACTTC.

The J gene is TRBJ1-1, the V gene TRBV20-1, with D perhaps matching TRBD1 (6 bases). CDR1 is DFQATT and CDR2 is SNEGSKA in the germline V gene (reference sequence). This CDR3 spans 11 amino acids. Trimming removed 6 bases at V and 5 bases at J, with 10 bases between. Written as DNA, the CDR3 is TGCAGTGCAGCAGGGGCGACTGAAGCTTTCTTT. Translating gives CSAAGATEAFF.

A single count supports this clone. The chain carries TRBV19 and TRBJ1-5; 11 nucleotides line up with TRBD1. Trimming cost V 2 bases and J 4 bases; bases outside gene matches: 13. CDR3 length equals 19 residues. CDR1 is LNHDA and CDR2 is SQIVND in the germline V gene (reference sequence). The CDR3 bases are TGTGCCAGTAGTATACTCATGTCTGGACAGGGGGCTAAGAATCAGCCCCAGCATTTT. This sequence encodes CASSILMSGQGAKNQPQHF.

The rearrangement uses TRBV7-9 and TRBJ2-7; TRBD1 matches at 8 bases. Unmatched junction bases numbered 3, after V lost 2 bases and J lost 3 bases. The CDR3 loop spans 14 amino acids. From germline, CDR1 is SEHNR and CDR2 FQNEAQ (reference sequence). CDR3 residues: CASSLTTGDYEQYF. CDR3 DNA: TGTGCCAGCAGCTTAACGACAGGGGACTACGAGCAGTACTTC.

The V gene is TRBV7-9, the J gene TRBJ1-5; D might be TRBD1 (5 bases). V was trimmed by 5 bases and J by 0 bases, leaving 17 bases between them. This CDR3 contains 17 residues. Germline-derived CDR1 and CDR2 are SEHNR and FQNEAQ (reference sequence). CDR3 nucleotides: TGTGCCAGCAGCGCGTCACCGGGAGGGGTTAGCAATCAGCCCCAGCATTTT. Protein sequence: CASSASPGGVSNQPQHF. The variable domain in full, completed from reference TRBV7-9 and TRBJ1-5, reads DTGVSQNPRHKITKRGQNVTFRCDPISEHNRLYWYRQTLGQGPEFLTYFQNEAQLEKSRLLSDRFSAERPKGSFSTLEIQRTEQGDSAMYLCASSASPGGVSNQPQHFGDGTRLSIL.

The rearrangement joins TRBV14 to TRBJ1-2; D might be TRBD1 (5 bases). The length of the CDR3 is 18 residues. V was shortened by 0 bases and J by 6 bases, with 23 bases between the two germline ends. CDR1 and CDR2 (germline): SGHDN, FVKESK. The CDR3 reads CASSQESWSQGLMDGYTF. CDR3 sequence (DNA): TGTGCCAGCAGCCAAGAGTCATGGAGTCAGGGCCTTATGGATGGCTACACCTTC. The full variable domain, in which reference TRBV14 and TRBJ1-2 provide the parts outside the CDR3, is EAGVTQFPSHSVIEKGQTVTLRCDPISGHDNLYWYRRVMGKEIKFLLHFVKESKQDESGMPNNRFLAERTGGTYSTLKVQPAELEDSGVYFCASSQESWSQGLMDGYTFGSGTRLTVV.

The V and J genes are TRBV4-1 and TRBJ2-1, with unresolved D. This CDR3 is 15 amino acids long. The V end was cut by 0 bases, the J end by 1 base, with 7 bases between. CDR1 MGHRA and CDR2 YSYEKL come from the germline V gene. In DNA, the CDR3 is TGCGCCAGCAGCCAAGATCCCATTTCCTACAATGAGCAGTTCTTC. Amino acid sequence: CASSQDPISYNEQFF.

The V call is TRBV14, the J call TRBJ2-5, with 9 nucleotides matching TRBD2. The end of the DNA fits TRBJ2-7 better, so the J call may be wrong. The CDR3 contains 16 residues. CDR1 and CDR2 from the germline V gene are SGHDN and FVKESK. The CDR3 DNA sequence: TGTGCCAGCAGCCACCCTCTAGCGGGGACATCCTACGAGCAGTACTTC. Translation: CASSHPLAGTSYEQYF.

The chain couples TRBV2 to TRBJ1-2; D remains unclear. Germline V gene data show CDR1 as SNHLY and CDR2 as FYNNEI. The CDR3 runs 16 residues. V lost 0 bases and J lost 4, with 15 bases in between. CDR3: CASSEALVWVGYGYTF. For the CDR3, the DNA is TGTGCCAGCAGTGAAGCTCTAGTGTGGGTGGGCTATGGCTACACCTTC.

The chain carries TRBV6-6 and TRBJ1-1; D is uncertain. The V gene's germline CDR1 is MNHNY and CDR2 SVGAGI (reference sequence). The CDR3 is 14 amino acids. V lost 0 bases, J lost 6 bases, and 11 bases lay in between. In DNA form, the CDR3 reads TGTGCCAGCAGTTACTCGAGTACCGTAGCTGAAGCTTTCTTT. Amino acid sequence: CASSYSSTVAEAFF.

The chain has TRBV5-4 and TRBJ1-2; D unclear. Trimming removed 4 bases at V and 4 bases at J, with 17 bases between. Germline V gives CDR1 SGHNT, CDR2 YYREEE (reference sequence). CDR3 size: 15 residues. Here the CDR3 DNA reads TGTGCCAGCAGCGATATCTTCGCCAGGCTCTATGGCTACACCTTC. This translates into CASSDIFARLYGYTF.

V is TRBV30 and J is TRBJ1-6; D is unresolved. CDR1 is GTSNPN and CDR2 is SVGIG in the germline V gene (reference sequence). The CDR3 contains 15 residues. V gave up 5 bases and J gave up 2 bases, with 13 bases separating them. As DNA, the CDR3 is TGTGCCTGGCGGCCCCGAGGAACCTATAATTCACCCCTCCACTTT. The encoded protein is CAWRPRGTYNSPLHF.

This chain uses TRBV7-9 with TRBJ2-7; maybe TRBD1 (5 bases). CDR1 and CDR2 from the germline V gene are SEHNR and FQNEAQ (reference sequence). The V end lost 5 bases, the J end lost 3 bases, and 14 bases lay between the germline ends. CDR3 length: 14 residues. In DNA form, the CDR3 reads TGTGCCAGCAGCCCCCAAAGGGGCATCTACGAGCAGTACTTC. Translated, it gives CASSPQRGIYEQYF.